This T cell receptor (beta chain) was obtained from a study of T cells of healthy individuals. In TCRdb, the 5' RACE reads were re-called with MiXCR into one record per CDR3 protein. The sample includes 95,000 to 100,000 distinct CDR3 sequences, roughly 18% of them seen just once. About this clonotype itself: A read error is likely, as this CDR3 ends without the conserved phenylalanine or tryptophan.

With V trimmed by 2 bases and J by 0 bases, 7 bases remained unmatched. The CDR3 covers 17 residues. Germline V gives CDR1 SGHNT, CDR2 YYREEE (reference sequence). The receptor was derived from a human donor in good health. This sequence joins TRBV5-4 and TRBJ2-2; 7 positions match TRBD2. The CDR3 region is CASSLKNLAANTGELFL. The CDR3, as DNA: TGTGCCAGCAGCTTAAAAAACCTAGCGGCGAACACCGGGGAGCTGTTTCTT.